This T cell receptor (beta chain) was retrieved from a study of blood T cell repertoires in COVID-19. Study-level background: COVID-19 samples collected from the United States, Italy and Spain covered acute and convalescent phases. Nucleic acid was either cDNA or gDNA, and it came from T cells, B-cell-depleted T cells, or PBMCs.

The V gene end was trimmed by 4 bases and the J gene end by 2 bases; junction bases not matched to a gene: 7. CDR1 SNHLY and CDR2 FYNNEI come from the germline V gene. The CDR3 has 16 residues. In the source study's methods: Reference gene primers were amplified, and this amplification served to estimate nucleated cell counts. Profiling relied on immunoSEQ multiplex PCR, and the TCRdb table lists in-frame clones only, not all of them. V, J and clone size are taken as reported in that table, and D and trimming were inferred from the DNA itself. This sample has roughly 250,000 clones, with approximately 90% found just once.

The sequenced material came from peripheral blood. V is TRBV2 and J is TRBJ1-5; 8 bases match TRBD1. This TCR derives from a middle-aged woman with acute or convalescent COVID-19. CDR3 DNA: TGTGCCAGCAGTGGGGGACAGGCCGGAGGCAATCAGCCCCAGCATTTT. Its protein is CASSGGQAGGNQPQHF.